This TCR beta chain was sequenced during a study of radiotherapy plus CTLA-4 blockade in lung cancer. J lost 2 bases, V lost 10 bases, and 13 bases had no gene match. Germline CDR1 SNHLY, CDR2 FYNNEI. This CDR3 region has 17 residues. TCRdb's table, derived via immunoSEQ multiplex PCR, lists solely in-frame clones and lacks some. The repertoire includes more than 75,000 clones, about 88% of them detected once, and 0.87% sits in the top ten. This clonotype was sampled from a human donor with non-small cell lung cancer who had stable disease on radiotherapy plus ipilimumab. V usage is TRBV2 and J usage is TRBJ2-6; 8 bases line up with TRBD1. The sample consisted of peripheral blood, taken from a patient treated with radiotherapy plus ipilimumab. In nucleotides, the CDR3 is TGTGCCACCAAAAGGCAGGGGGCCCCCCCTGGGGCCAACGTCCTGACTTTC. Translation: CATKRQGAPPGANVLTF.